The sequence of this TCR beta chain was determined in a study of shared clonotypes between healthy human individuals (dated by TCRdb to about 2020). Turning to the overall study: Two women and three men aged 18 to 49 years were included in the cohort. For each donor, three plates each were used for CD4 naive and CD4 memory, two plates were used for CD8 naive, and one plate was used for CD8 memory. To estimate repertoire size and how much clonotype sharing occurs between individuals, the study deeply sequenced the blood TCR repertoires of 5 or 6 healthy adults. To increase sequencing depth and limit assay-specific biases, different laboratories used diverse techniques to prepare libraries and sequence TCR repertoires. Each donor's leukapheresis produced roughly between roughly 0.85 and 10 billion PBMCs.

As regards this clone: Its antigen is not yet known. A single base is all that separates this from a far larger clone, so a read error is likely.

The donors were healthy, HIV-negative adults with no recently reported acute infections or vaccinations. Every donor was a Caucasian adult residing in Nashville, Tennessee, USA. CD8 memory samples combined magnetically selected CD45RO+ cells with CCR7-negative CD45RA+ effector memory (TemRA) cells. Blood was collected by leukapheresis, and PBMCs were isolated by Ficoll-Histopaque density gradient centrifugation and then cryopreserved in liquid nitrogen vapor phase. Purity and quantity of every magnetically sorted T cell population were checked by analytical flow cytometry. Each sorted fraction had its genomic DNA isolated and then quantified by UV absorbance on a Nanodrop 2000c. TCR CDR3 regions were amplified from genomic DNA by multiplex PCR using the deep immunoSEQ assay. Extracted genomic DNA from each cell subset was spread evenly across all wells of several immunoSEQ 96-well plates, with each plate serving as a replicate. For sorted subsets, about 200 ng genomic DNA, equal to some 28,000 T cell genomes, was loaded into each replicate PCR. Purified libraries were measured with a Qubit 3.0 fluorometer, size-checked on a Bioanalyzer 2100, and measured again with the KAPA Library Quantification kit. Every immunoSEQ 96-well plate was sequenced on a separate single-read 150-cycle Illumina NextSeq 550 flow cell. On the study's bioinformatics: Because only junctional sequences without quality scores were contained in the immunoSEQ output, filtering matching that applied to full-length reads could not be performed. Sequences were annotated with PyIR, a Python wrapper for IgBLAST v1.9, using IMGT germline references to assign V/J genes and CDR3. Reads with weak V/J assignments (E-value above 1e-6), missing CDR3, stop codons, out-of-frame junctions, or ambiguous translated residues were removed. A V3J clonotype was defined by an identical inferred V gene, J gene, and CDR3 amino acid sequence. To compute the percentage overlap between repertoires, the number of shared unique clonotypes was divided by the size of the smaller repertoire. Richness of each repertoire was evaluated using RTK rarefaction, the Chao1 estimator, and Recon v2.1 estimates of unobserved clonotypes. Generation probabilities were computed with OLGA for all TCRbeta clonotypes obtained by the gDNA method from four donors. The table was pulled from immuneACCESS by TCRdb, which kept in-frame rearrangements only. Such tables lose some clones; where checked, under half of the loss comes from unresolved V genes, and the rest has no known cause. Clonal size and the V and J genes are those of that table, whereas D and trimming came from the DNA. This sample has about 79,000 clones in its table, and about 64% of those were observed once. Over 50% of the sample rests with the top ten.

General findings and caveats noted by the study authors: Clonotypes shared by all four sorted-subset donors showed higher generation probabilities than non-shared clonotypes. Because the study included only a small number of donors, the genetic and exposure-history diversity represented was limited. Even with the large sequencing depth, rarefaction of the sorted-subset datasets indicated that sequencing was incomplete. Pairwise subsampling indicated that sequencing depth was expected to affect the degree of clonotype sharing among donors. Sampling was restricted to blood, and TCR repertoires in tissue are likely to differ from TCR repertoires in blood. Across a handful of donors, approximately 4.6% of naive CD4, over 3% of naive CD8, about 2.3% of memory CD4, and around 0.4% of memory CD8 clonotypes were shared. Naive subsets generally had larger estimated clonotype richness than memory subsets.

A distance of 4 bases separates the germline ends of V and J, which lose 4 bases and 0 bases respectively. CDR1 is given as SGHNT and CDR2 as YENEEA, both from the germline V gene. The CDR3 covers 13 residues, taking in both the cysteine and the phenylalanine. Only CDR3 DNA is held: 39 bases, read in frame from base 1. The sequence derives from a man younger than 40 in good health. In this chain, TRBV11-3 is recombined with TRBJ2-1, with no confident D gene call. The sequencing input was memory CD8+ T cells sorted from blood. The cell subset or site label corresponds to: CD45RO+ cells pooled with CCR7-negative TemRA cells. The CDR3 reads CASSWDSYNEQFF. The DNA reads as follows: TGTGCCAGCAGCTGGGACTCCTACAATGAGCAGTTCTTC.